This entry describes one T cell receptor (beta chain). V gave up 5 bases and J gave up 4 bases, with 19 bases separating them. The CDR3 is 16 amino acids. Germline V gene sequence: CDR1 ENHRY, CDR2 SYGVKD. The entry originates in a study of cytomegalovirus exposure and HLA in healthy donors. The PCR had 60 Vbeta and 13 Jbeta primers. Per the original data handling: A later analysis tallied approximately 80 million unique TCR beta chains, 10 million to 12 million of them shared. Profiling relied on immunoSEQ multiplex PCR, and the TCRdb table lists in-frame clones only, not all of them. Clonal size and the V and J genes are those of that table, whereas D and trimming came from the DNA. The sample consists of over 100,000 clones, just under 90% of them appearing once.

This clonotype originated in a woman aged 25 to 39 in good health and CMV-seronegative. J is TRBJ2-3 and V is TRBV10-3, with D perhaps matching TRBD2 (6 bases). Sequencing was done on a sample of PBMCs. Here the CDR3 reads CAISPGGGLGADTQYF. The CDR3 DNA reads as TGTGCCATCAGTCCGGGTGGAGGGCTGGGCGCAGATACGCAGTATTTT.